This entry features one TCR beta chain sequence. No antigen is known for it. Qualities for individual bases were not recorded, and no much larger clone is one base off. The CDR1 and CDR2 encoded by the germline V gene are SGHVS and FNYEAQ. Spanning cysteine to phenylalanine, the CDR3 consists of 13 amino acids. Left in the record is the CDR3 DNA by itself, 39 bases read in frame from the first base. V loses 6 bases of germline sequence and J loses 7 bases, and the interval between the two ends is 15 bases. This specimen belongs to a study of technical replicates of blood from a few donors (dated by TCRdb to 2015 to 2018). The method behind the library was the immunoSEQ multiplex PCR assay. TCRdb took this table from immuneACCESS and kept in-frame rearrangements with V and J called. Such tables lack part of the clones; where checked against another copy, unresolved V genes explain under half of the gap, and the rest is unexplained. The sample table records 75,000 to 95,000 clones; under 95% of these occur just once. 0.27% of the sample belongs to the ten largest clones.

The receptor was isolated from a human donor in good health. The sequence links TRBV7-6 to TRBJ1-1; the D gene cannot be resolved reliably. Sequenced input: T cells isolated from PBMCs. The DNA reads TGTGCCAGCAGAAAAGGTCCCACGGGTGAAGCTTTCTTT. Translated, it reads CASRKGPTGEAFF.